This is a list of T cell receptor beta chains from one sample in a study of OX40 agonist ivuxolimab in advanced cancers. Measured with immunoSEQ multiplex PCR; TCRdb has only the in-frame clones, and not every one. The sample has 20,000 to 25,000 clones, roughly 84% seen once. The specimen was CD4+ or CD8+ T cells sorted from blood, collected in a trial of the OX40 agonist ivuxolimab. The receptor set was obtained from an adult with an advanced solid tumor such as melanoma, head and neck, liver or kidney cancer. Both conserved end residues are trimmed from each CDR3. Each record gives: J gene, V gene, D gene, CDR3 protein. D genes are given only for firm matches.

J: TRBJ2-1
V: TRBV5-1
D: TRBD2
CDR3: ASSLEGGGSYNEQF

J: TRBJ1-6
V: TRBV23-1
D: NA
CDR3: ASSHTGTSRYSPLH

J: TRBJ2-7
V: TRBV7-3
D: NA
CDR3: ASSLEGPEQY

J: TRBJ2-7
V: TRBV18
D: NA
CDR3: ASSPRGAPSEQY

J: TRBJ1-2
V: TRBV28
D: NA
CDR3: ASSLVRGYGYT

J: TRBJ2-5
V: TRBV5-1
D: NA
CDR3: ASSGGVARSQETQY

J: TRBJ2-7
V: TRBV6-1
D: NA
CDR3: ASSEGGLYEQY

J: TRBJ2-1
V: TRBV6-1
D: TRBD2
CDR3: ASTLAGTYNEQF

J: TRBJ2-1
V: TRBV5-4
D: NA
CDR3: ASSDRTRGNEQF

J: TRBJ1-1
V: TRBV5-1
D: NA
CDR3: ASSLGGKGDTEAF

J: TRBJ1-4
V: TRBV6-5
D: TRBD1
CDR3: ASSLGTGGNEKLF

J: TRBJ1-1
V: TRBV9
D: NA
CDR3: ASSYSFGGSEAF

J: TRBJ1-1
V: TRBV30
D: NA
CDR3: AWSVGTVNTEAF

J: TRBJ1-4
V: TRBV28
D: NA
CDR3: ASKISTGFEKLF

J: TRBJ1-5
V: TRBV2
D: NA
CDR3: ASSDRQLAISSQH

J: TRBJ2-1
V: TRBV5-4
D: TRBD2
CDR3: ASSLGTSGVDEQF

J: TRBJ1-1
V: TRBV9
D: NA
CDR3: ASSVGAAPNTEAF

J: TRBJ1-6
V: TRBV6-1
D: NA
CDR3: ASSERRQPHTYNSPLH

J: TRBJ1-1
V: TRBV7-2
D: NA
CDR3: ASSLFQLPNTEAF

J: TRBJ1-2
V: TRBV15
D: TRBD1
CDR3: ATAKMGQGVFNYGYT

J: TRBJ1-2
V: TRBV5-1
D: NA
CDR3: ASSLGGAAYGYT

J: TRBJ1-5
V: TRBV18
D: TRBD1
CDR3: ASSPPSGTGGHQPQH

J: TRBJ2-2
V: TRBV6-1
D: NA
CDR3: ASSERANTGELF

J: TRBJ1-1
V: TRBV6-5
D: TRBD1
CDR3: ASRTGGKNEAF

J: TRBJ1-2
V: TRBV7-9
D: NA
CDR3: ASMGVNYGYT

J: TRBJ2-1
V: TRBV5-4
D: TRBD2
CDR3: ASSLEGLAGLNNEQF

J: TRBJ1-1
V: TRBV5-4
D: NA
CDR3: ASSPSGLNTEAF

J: TRBJ1-6
V: TRBV7-9
D: NA
CDR3: ASISNGYNSPLH

J: TRBJ2-7
V: TRBV13
D: NA
CDR3: ASSLGQVLYEQY

J: TRBJ1-1
V: TRBV5-1
D: NA
CDR3: ASSLYGTTTEAF

J: TRBJ1-3
V: TRBV5-1
D: NA
CDR3: ASSLGTAGFGNTIY